A single sample gave rise to the 28 T cell receptor beta chains below, sequenced in a study of radiotherapy plus CTLA-4 blockade in lung cancer. Clones were read by immunoSEQ multiplex PCR, and TCRdb kept only the in-frame ones, dropping some. Among about 83,000 clones, about 78% were seen once, and the ten largest hold 4%. Material: peripheral blood, obtained from a patient treated with radiotherapy plus ipilimumab. The receptors were gathered from a human donor with non-small cell lung cancer who had a partial response to radiotherapy plus ipilimumab. Some clones in this sample may be carry-over from other donors' samples.

This clone occurred a few times. The gene calls are TRBV4-3 and TRBJ1-2, with TRBD1 matching 7 bases. Germline CDR1 LGHNA, CDR2 YSLEER. J gave up 6 bases and V 2 bases, and 6 bases lay outside the gene matches. The CDR3 consists of 14 residues. For the CDR3, the DNA is TGCGCCAGCAGCCAATCACAGGGGTGGAATGGCTACACCTTC. This translates into CASSQSQGWNGYTF.

The chain combines TRBV19 with TRBJ1-2; D is unresolved. The CDR3 runs to 16 residues. V was clipped by 5 bases and J by 0 bases, with 16 bases between them. The germline V gene encodes CDR1 LNHDA and CDR2 SQIVND (reference sequence). The CDR3: CASSANSAGTNYGYTF. CDR3 nucleotide sequence: TGTGCCAGTAGTGCGAATTCGGCCGGGACTAACTATGGCTACACCTTC.

The rearrangement links TRBV5-1 to TRBJ1-3; possible D gene TRBD1, 5 bases. V was cut by 0 bases and J by 8 bases, with 15 bases left in between. The CDR3 is 15 residues long. The V gene's germline CDR1 is SGHRS and CDR2 YFSETQ. The CDR3 protein is CASSLAQGADYTIYF. CDR3 coding DNA: TGCGCCAGCAGCTTGGCCCAGGGCGCCGATTACACCATATATTTT. Drawing the rest from reference TRBV5-1 and TRBJ1-3, the complete variable domain is KAGVTQTPRYLIKTRGQQVTLSCSPISGHRSVSWYQQTPGQGLQFLFEYFSETQRNKGNFPGRFSGRQFSNSRSEMNVSTLELGDSALYLCASSLAQGADYTIYFGEGSWLTVV.

V gene TRBV28 combines with J gene TRBJ1-1, with 7 bases that match TRBD1. The germline V gene encodes CDR1 MDHEN and CDR2 SYDVKM. The junction had 6 bases not matched to a gene; V was cut back by 7 bases and J by 1 base. The CDR3 covers 14 residues. The CDR3 DNA reads as TGTGCCAGCAAAACTCGGACAGGGAACACTGAAGCTTTCTTT. Translating gives CASKTRTGNTEAFF.

Here the CDR3 DNA reads TGTGCCAGCAGTTTGCGAGGGGGAACTATTCGCTACACCTTC. The encoded protein is CASSLRGGTIRYTF. The gene calls are TRBV28 and TRBJ1-2, with D perhaps TRBD1 (6 bases). The CDR3 spans 14 residues. Trimming shortened V by 3 bases and J by 9 bases, and 17 bases separated the two germline ends. The germline V gene encodes CDR1 MDHEN and CDR2 SYDVKM.

Only one count was recorded for this clone. The J gene is TRBJ2-3, the V gene TRBV7-2; D unclear. The germline CDR1 and CDR2 sequences are SGHTA and FQGNSA. The CDR3 totals 12 residues. Trimming took off 3 bases at V and 2 bases at J, with 3 bases between the two ends. CDR3 sequence reads: CASSFYTDTQYF. DNA for the CDR3: TGTGCCAGCAGCTTTTACACAGATACGCAGTATTTT.

The chain carries TRBV6-6 and TRBJ1-1; D perhaps matches TRBD1 (5 bases). The CDR3 contains 14 residues. Trimming shortened V by 0 bases and J by 7 bases, and 12 bases separated the two germline ends. The V gene's germline CDR1 is MNHNY and CDR2 SVGAGI (reference sequence). Here the CDR3 reads CASSYSLGRGEAFF. As DNA, the CDR3 is TGTGCCAGCAGTTACTCGTTGGGTAGGGGTGAAGCTTTCTTT.

The V call is TRBV5-1, the J call TRBJ2-1; the D is unclear. This CDR3 is built from 14 residues. Trimming took off 0 bases at V and 8 bases at J, with 12 bases between the two ends. Per germline, CDR1 SGHRS and CDR2 YFSETQ. CDR3 nucleotides: TGCGCCAGCAGCTTGGTCGGGTCTGGCGATGAGCAGTTCTTC. Residues: CASSLVGSGDEQFF.

This clone was recorded a few times. The rearrangement links TRBV11-3 to TRBJ1-2, with D perhaps matching TRBD1 (6 bases). The germline V gene has CDR1 SGHNT and CDR2 YENEEA. V was trimmed by 6 bases and J by 4 bases, leaving 15 bases between them. This CDR3 region has 14 residues. CDR3: CASSSTGSRYGYTF. The CDR3 region has the DNA TGTGCCAGCAGTTCCACAGGGTCTCGCTATGGCTACACCTTC.

The chain combines TRBV18 with TRBJ2-3; 10 bases are a match to TRBD2. V gave up 0 bases and J gave up 7 bases; unmatched junction bases: 4. This CDR3 comprises 15 residues. Germline values: CDR1 KGHSH, CDR2 LQKENI. Here the CDR3 reads CASSPPLAGGHTQYF. The CDR3 DNA reads TGTGCCAGCTCACCACCCTTAGCGGGGGGCCATACGCAGTATTTT.

The chain carries TRBV9 and TRBJ2-1; possibly TRBD1 for D (6 bases). V dropped 0 bases and J dropped 7 bases, with 20 bases sitting between them. The germline V gene encodes CDR1 SGDLS and CDR2 YYNGEE. CDR3 size: 17 residues. The CDR3 loop reads CASSVGGRAGERNEQFF. The CDR3 DNA reads as TGTGCCAGCAGCGTAGGAGGGCGGGCAGGGGAGAGGAATGAGCAGTTCTTC.

The genes are TRBV19 and TRBJ2-7, with no clear D. This CDR3 comprises 13 residues. Trimming left V 4 bases short and J 5 bases short, with 12 bases between. Germline V gives CDR1 LNHDA, CDR2 SQIVND (reference sequence). The CDR3 sequence: CASSKTEWDEQYF. CDR3 bases: TGTGCCAGTAGTAAGACGGAGTGGGACGAGCAGTACTTC. Combining the CDR3 with reference TRBV19 and TRBJ2-7 gives the whole variable domain DGGITQSPKYLFRKEGQNVTLSCEQNLNHDAMYWYRQDPGQGLRLIYYSQIVNDFQKGDIAEGYSVSREKKESFPLTVTSAQKNPTAFYLCASSKTEWDEQYFGPGTRLTVT.

CDR3 in DNA: TGTGCCAGCAGCTTTTTAGGCAGGGGAGAGACCCAGTACTTC. As protein: CASSFLGRGETQYF. This chain joins TRBV7-2 and TRBJ2-5, with TRBD1 as a possible D gene (6 bases). The CDR3 extends over 14 amino acids. V lost 3 bases to trimming and J lost 4 bases, with 12 bases between them. In germline, CDR1 is SGHTA, CDR2 FQGNSA.

The rearrangement joins TRBV6-6 to TRBJ1-1; tentative D call: TRBD1 (5 bases). The CDR3 has 12 amino acids. Germline V lookup: CDR1 MNHNY, CDR2 SVGAGI (reference sequence). V lost 5 bases to trimming and J lost 7 bases, with 11 bases between them. CDR3 loop: CASSPPGGEAFF. The CDR3 DNA reads as TGTGCCAGCAGTCCCCCGGGGGGTGAAGCTTTCTTT.

V usage is TRBV19 and J usage is TRBJ1-6, with 7 nucleotides matching TRBD1. V shed 5 bases, J shed 10 bases, and the junction held 8 bases outside the gene matches. Germline lookup yields CDR1 LNHDA and CDR2 SQIVND (reference sequence). The CDR3 runs to 14 residues. The CDR3 is CASSSDRAESPLHF. The CDR3 DNA is TGTGCCAGTAGTTCCGACAGGGCGGAATCACCCCTCCACTTT.

V gene TRBV9 combines with J gene TRBJ2-5; 7 nucleotides line up with TRBD1. CDR1 and CDR2 from the germline V gene are SGDLS and YYNGEE. The length of the CDR3 is 15 residues. Losses at the gene ends were 0 bases for V and 5 bases for J; bases not matched to a gene: 7. CDR3 loop: CASSVGQGRWETQYF. The CDR3 DNA sequence: TGTGCCAGCAGCGTAGGACAGGGTCGTTGGGAGACCCAGTACTTC.

This clone showed up just a few times. The rearrangement joins TRBV30 to TRBJ1-2, with unresolved D. This CDR3 comprises 13 residues. CDR1 is GTSNPN and CDR2 is SVGIG in the germline V gene (reference sequence). Trimming cost V 2 bases and J 2 bases, with 9 bases left between them. CDR3: CAWSHGLNYGYTF. As DNA, the CDR3 is TGTGCCTGGAGTCACGGGTTGAACTATGGCTACACCTTC.

V usage is TRBV28 and J usage is TRBJ2-2, with 10 bases identical to TRBD2. The trim removed 2 bases at V and 6 bases at J, leaving 15 bases unmatched. The CDR3 runs to 19 residues. Germline-derived CDR1 and CDR2 are MDHEN and SYDVKM. The CDR3 reads CASSLGMGLAGENSGELFF. CDR3 DNA sequence: TGTGCCAGCAGTTTAGGGATGGGCCTAGCGGGGGAAAATTCCGGGGAGCTGTTTTTT.

Only a few counts were recorded for this clone. The chain has TRBV7-9 and TRBJ2-1; D remains unclear. Trimming removed 3 bases from V and 9 bases from J, with 15 bases in between. The CDR3 length is 14 residues. Germline V gene lookup returns CDR1 SEHNR and CDR2 FQNEAQ (reference sequence). The CDR3 here is CASSLSLMPPEQFF. The CDR3 DNA reads TGTGCCAGCAGCTTGAGTTTAATGCCTCCTGAGCAGTTCTTC.

This chain links TRBV6-5 with TRBJ2-7, with 9 positions matching TRBD1. CDR1 is MNHEY, CDR2 SVGAGI, per germline. The CDR3 is 16 amino acids. J lost 1 base, V lost 0 bases, and 4 bases had no gene match. DNA of the CDR3: TGTGCCAGCAGTTACTCGGCGACAGGGGGATCCTACGAGCAGTACTTC. It encodes CASSYSATGGSYEQYF.

V gene TRBV19 combines with J gene TRBJ1-1; TRBD1 matches 9 bases. CDR3 length: 14 amino acids. In germline, CDR1 is LNHDA, CDR2 SQIVND (reference sequence). Trimming cost V 5 bases and J 4 bases; bases outside gene matches: 5. In nucleotides, the CDR3 is TGTGCCAGTAGTCCGCGGGACAGGGTCACTGAAGCTTTCTTT. It specifies CASSPRDRVTEAFF.

The rearrangement joins TRBV7-2 to TRBJ2-1; D not certain. Germline values: CDR1 SGHTA, CDR2 FQGNSA. V was shortened by 0 bases and J by 7 bases, with 10 bases between the two germline ends. The CDR3 runs to 14 residues. CDR3 protein: CASSLAHTLNEQFF. For the CDR3, the DNA is TGTGCCAGCAGCTTAGCGCACACCTTAAATGAGCAGTTCTTC.

This rearrangement joins TRBV5-1 to TRBJ2-5; D ambiguous. Per the germline V gene, CDR1 is SGHRS and CDR2 is YFSETQ. This CDR3 spans 12 amino acids. V was trimmed by 4 bases and J by 2 bases, leaving 6 bases between them. The CDR3 DNA is TGCGCCAGCAGCGAAGCGCAAGAGACCCAGTACTTC. This translates into CASSEAQETQYF. Filled out from reference TRBV5-1 and TRBJ2-5, the complete variable domain reads KAGVTQTPRYLIKTRGQQVTLSCSPISGHRSVSWYQQTPGQGLQFLFEYFSETQRNKGNFPGRFSGRQFSNSRSEMNVSTLELGDSALYLCASSEAQETQYFGPGTRLLVL.

The rearrangement links TRBV4-2 to TRBJ2-3; unclear D gene. The CDR3 extends over 14 amino acids. CDR1 LGHNA and CDR2 YNFKEQ come from the germline V gene. Trimming took 7 bases from V and 4 from J, leaving 15 bases between them. CDR3 nucleotides: TGTGCCAGCATGCCTTTGGGCATCTCAGATACGCAGTATTTT. Protein sequence: CASMPLGISDTQYF.

This rearrangement joins TRBV29-1 to TRBJ1-4; D may be TRBD1 (5 bases). The CDR3 runs 14 residues. Germline-derived CDR1 and CDR2 are SQVTM and ANQGSEA. The V end lost 4 bases, the J end lost 6 bases, and 15 bases lay between the germline ends. The CDR3 sequence: CSVVLWGDDEKLFF. The CDR3 nucleotides read TGCAGCGTTGTATTATGGGGGGATGATGAAAAACTGTTTTTT.

This clone was seen only once. V is TRBV18 and J is TRBJ2-1, with D tentatively TRBD1 (6 bases). This CDR3 spans 15 amino acids. Trimming took 3 bases from V and 4 from J, leaving 13 bases between them. Per the germline V gene, CDR1 is KGHSH and CDR2 is LQKENI. The CDR3 spells CASSPLRTDYNEQFF. The CDR3 DNA sequence: TGTGCCAGCTCACCCCTCCGGACAGATTACAATGAGCAGTTCTTC.

This chain uses TRBV19 with TRBJ1-6; D remains ambiguous. V was pared by 6 bases and J by 9 bases, with 9 bases between. Germline lookup yields CDR1 LNHDA and CDR2 SQIVND (reference sequence). The CDR3 extends over 12 amino acids. CDR3 nucleotide sequence: TGTGCCAGTAGCGACTTAGGTTCACCCCTCCACTTT. As protein: CASSDLGSPLHF.

The chain combines TRBV6-6 with TRBJ2-5, with D maybe TRBD2 (5 bases). This CDR3 region has 13 residues. The germline CDR1 and CDR2 sequences are MNHNY and SVGAGI (reference sequence). The germline V and J ends were trimmed by 6 bases and 2 bases, with 10 bases remaining between them. The CDR3 here is CASSAGKQETQYF. The CDR3 DNA reads as TGTGCCAGCAGCGCCGGGAAACAAGAGACCCAGTACTTC.